This TCR beta chain was sequenced in a study of blood T cell repertoires in COVID-19. Germline trimming cut 2 bases from V and 3 bases from J; bases unmatched to any gene: 4. Germline V gene sequence: CDR1 KGHSH, CDR2 LQKENI. CDR3 size: 15 residues. Points on this clone: Other DNA sequences in this sample translate to the same CDR3.

Produced via immunoSEQ multiplex PCR; TCRdb's table is partial and in-frame only. The data contain around 310,000 clones, approximately 90% of them singletons. Source material: peripheral blood. This TCR was sampled from a woman in her 30s with COVID-19, enrolled during active disease. This chain links TRBV18 with TRBJ2-7, with TRBD2 matching over 10 bases. The CDR3 reads CASSPRTSGSYEQYF. In DNA, the CDR3 is TGTGCCAGCTCACCAAGGACTAGCGGAAGCTACGAGCAGTACTTC. The variable domain in full, with the rest retrieved from reference TRBV18 and TRBJ2-7, is NAGVMQNPRHLVRRRGQEARLRCSPMKGHSHVYWYRQLPEEGLKFMVYLQKENIIDESGMPKERFSAEFPKEGPSILRIQQVVRGDSAAYFCASSPRTSGSYEQYFGPGTRLTVT.